This TCR beta chain appears in the sequencing data of a study of T cells in Graves' hyperthyroidism and ophthalmopathy. Study-level background: Peripheral blood was taken when the disease was first diagnosed, before any treatment began.

The CDR3 spans 16 residues. Germline V gene lookup returns CDR1 DFQATT and CDR2 SNEGSKA (reference sequence). V lost 3 bases to trimming and J lost 2 bases; unmatched junction nucleotides: 11. PBMCs were obtained from over 8.5 ml fresh peripheral blood. The TCR beta CDR3 regions underwent amplification using RNA transcripts as the source. Researchers ran a first-round RT-PCR on the TCR CDR3 using the HTBI primer set. TCRdb re-called the multiplex PCR reads through MiXCR, storing one row per CDR3 protein. The sample records a few hundred thousand distinct CDR3 sequences, roughly 13% being singletons. The table lists this clonotype with many counts.

The chain couples TRBV20-1 to TRBJ2-7; the match to TRBD2 covers 9 bases. This clonotype originated in a woman aged 40 to 50 with Graves' ophthalmopathy. The sample consisted of blood. For the CDR3, the DNA is TGCAGTGCTAGCCCGGGAAGTAGCGGGGGAACCTACGAGCAGTACTTC. The encoded protein is CSASPGSSGGTYEQYF.